The present entry profiles one TCR beta chain with its context. For the second PCR, which ran for 7 to 11 cycles, a sample-barcoded 5' primer and a J-beta primer mix were used. MiXCR was run by TCRdb on the 5' RACE reads, yielding one entry per CDR3 protein. The sample lists 850,000 to 1,000,000 distinct CDR3 sequences, about 48% seen once, with under 15% in the top ten. The amount of total RNA extracted per sample was at least 5.5 micrograms. The germline V gene has CDR1 SEHNR and CDR2 FQNEAQ (reference sequence). CDR3 size: 14 residues. The data originate from a study of blood T cells in healthy people across ages.

This chain links TRBV7-9 with TRBJ2-1; 11 bases are shared with TRBD2. Judging by the DNA end, TRBJ2-7 fits better; the J call may be wrong. The sequence derives from a man aged 25 to 40 in good health. What was sequenced was blood. CDR3 amino acids: CAEGASGGNPEQYF. The CDR3 coding sequence is TGTGCCGAGGGGGCTAGCGGGGGGAATCCCGAGCAGTACTTC.